This T cell receptor (beta chain) was identified in a study of cytomegalovirus exposure and HLA in healthy donors. The overall study: The roughly 110 validation repertoires were produced on the same platform as the 550 to 700 repertoires of the first cohort. This was reported in a later analysis.

This clone has just a few counts. Its cognate antigen is unknown. Libraries were prepared by immunoSEQ multiplex PCR; TCRdb keeps only in-frame clonotypes and omits some of them. Of more than 85,000 clones listed, about 88% are singletons. CDR3 size: 17 residues. Trimming cost V 6 bases and J 0 bases; bases outside gene matches: 3. From germline, CDR1 is SGHAT and CDR2 FQNNGV. Study results and caveats: Some 150 TCR beta chains were listed as cytomegalovirus-associated. Through in vitro validation, a few CMV-associated chains were shown to be specific for CMV antigens. While the bulk of TCR sequences proved rare, some public TCRs turned up in many donors.

The chain combines TRBV11-2 with TRBJ2-6; the match to TRBD1 covers 12 bases. The receptor was derived from a woman younger than 35 in good health and CMV-seronegative. The material sequenced was PBMCs. The DNA of the CDR3 is TGTGCCAGCAGTCCGGGACAGGGGGCCTCTGGGGCCAACGTCCTGACTTTC. Protein: CASSPGQGASGANVLTF.